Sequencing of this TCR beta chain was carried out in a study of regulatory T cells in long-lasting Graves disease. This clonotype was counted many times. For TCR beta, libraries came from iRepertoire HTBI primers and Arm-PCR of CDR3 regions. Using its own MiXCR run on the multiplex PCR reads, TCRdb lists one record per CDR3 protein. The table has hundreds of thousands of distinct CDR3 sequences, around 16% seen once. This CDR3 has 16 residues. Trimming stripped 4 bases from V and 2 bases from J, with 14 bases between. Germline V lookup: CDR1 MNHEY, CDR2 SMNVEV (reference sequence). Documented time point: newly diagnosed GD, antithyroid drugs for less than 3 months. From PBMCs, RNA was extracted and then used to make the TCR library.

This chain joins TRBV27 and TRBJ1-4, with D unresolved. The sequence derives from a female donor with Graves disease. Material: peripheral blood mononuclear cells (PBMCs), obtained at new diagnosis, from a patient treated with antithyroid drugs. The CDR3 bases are TGTGCCAGCAGTTCCTGGAAGGGAGGGACTAATGAAAAACTGTTTTTT. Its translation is CASSSWKGGTNEKLFF.